A selection of T cell receptor beta chains follows, all from one sample in a study of blood T cell repertoires in COVID-19. Here immunoSEQ multiplex PCR was the method, and the copy in TCRdb shows in-frame clones only, minus some. The data contain some 380,000 clones, about 90% of them singletons. Sequencing used PBMCs or T cells enriched from blood (not recorded which). The receptors here all came from a man aged 30 to 45 who had recovered from COVID-19. The CDR3 runs from the conserved cysteine through the conserved F or W. D genes are given only for firm matches. Expanded clones get a size class; other rows say once, few or many, or leave the size out.

v_gene: TRBV27
abundance: -
d_gene: -
j_gene: TRBJ1-5
CDR3nt: TGTGCCAGCAGTAGGTCAGGAAGCAATCAGCCCCAGCATTTT
CDR3aa: CASSRSGSNQPQHF

v_gene: TRBV7-9
abundance: -
d_gene: TRBD1
j_gene: TRBJ1-2
CDR3nt: TGTGCCAGCAGCTACATGGACAGGGGGCTTGGCTACACCTTC
CDR3aa: CASSYMDRGLGYTF

v_gene: TRBV6-6
abundance: -
d_gene: -
j_gene: TRBJ1-1
CDR3nt: TGTGCCAGCACCCCGAGGGTGAACACTGAAGCTTTCTTT
CDR3aa: CASTPRVNTEAFF

v_gene: TRBV7-9
abundance: -
d_gene: TRBD1
j_gene: TRBJ1-1
CDR3nt: TGTGCCAGTCTAACTGACAGGGGGTTGGCTGAAGCTTTCTTT
CDR3aa: CASLTDRGLAEAFF

v_gene: TRBV7-9
abundance: -
d_gene: TRBD1
j_gene: TRBJ1-2
CDR3nt: TGTGCCAGCAGCTTACAGGGGGCGGGCTATGGCTACACCTTC
CDR3aa: CASSLQGAGYGYTF

v_gene: TRBV7-6
abundance: -
d_gene: TRBD1
j_gene: TRBJ1-2
CDR3nt: TGTGCCAGCAGCCTCGGGGGACAGGGCCACTATGGCTACACCTTC
CDR3aa: CASSLGGQGHYGYTF

v_gene: TRBV13
abundance: -
d_gene: TRBD2
j_gene: TRBJ2-7
CDR3nt: TGTGCCAGCAGCTTGCAGACTAGCGGGGGGTTTAGCTCCTACGAGCAGTACTTC
CDR3aa: CASSLQTSGGFSSYEQYF

v_gene: TRBV5-4
abundance: few
d_gene: TRBD1
j_gene: TRBJ2-7
CDR3nt: TGTGCCAGCAGCAAGTCAGCGGACAGGGGTAACGAGCAGTACTTC
CDR3aa: CASSKSADRGNEQYF

v_gene: TRBV10-1
abundance: -
d_gene: -
j_gene: TRBJ2-3
CDR3nt: TGCGCCAGCAGTGATACTGCCCGGGATACGCAGTATTTT
CDR3aa: CASSDTARDTQYF

v_gene: TRBV5-1
abundance: -
d_gene: TRBD1
j_gene: TRBJ2-3
CDR3nt: TGCGCCAGCAGCTCGGGACAGGGAGCGCCAGATACGCAGTATTTT
CDR3aa: CASSSGQGAPDTQYF

v_gene: TRBV29-1
abundance: once
d_gene: TRBD1
j_gene: TRBJ1-4
CDR3nt: TGCAGCGTTGTGTCAGCCCCAGGGGGGGAAAAACTGTTTTTT
CDR3aa: CSVVSAPGGEKLFF

v_gene: TRBV5-1
abundance: -
d_gene: -
j_gene: TRBJ1-3
CDR3nt: TGCGCCAGCAGCCGGGAGGTCTCTGGAAACACCATATATTTT
CDR3aa: CASSREVSGNTIYF

v_gene: TRBV15
abundance: few
d_gene: -
j_gene: TRBJ1-1
CDR3nt: TGTGCCACCAGCAGAGATCAGGGTGAAGCTTTCTTT
CDR3aa: CATSRDQGEAFF

v_gene: TRBV6-6
abundance: few
d_gene: -
j_gene: TRBJ1-3
CDR3nt: TGTGCCAGCAGTTACTCCGGCTCTGGAAACACCATATATTTT
CDR3aa: CASSYSGSGNTIYF

v_gene: TRBV18
abundance: -
d_gene: -
j_gene: TRBJ2-3
CDR3nt: TGTGCCAGCTCACCGAGAGGAGGAGATACGCAGTATTTT
CDR3aa: CASSPRGGDTQYF

v_gene: TRBV6-6
abundance: -
d_gene: -
j_gene: TRBJ1-2
CDR3nt: TGTGCCAGCAGTTCGAGAACGAATCCTAACTATGGCTACACCTTC
CDR3aa: CASSSRTNPNYGYTF

v_gene: TRBV7-9
abundance: -
d_gene: -
j_gene: TRBJ2-3
CDR3nt: TGTGCCAGCAGCTTAGGACATCGAACGCAGTATTTT
CDR3aa: CASSLGHRTQYF

v_gene: TRBV4-1
abundance: -
d_gene: -
j_gene: TRBJ1-4
CDR3nt: TGCGCCAGCAGGTTGGGGCAGCGCGCTAATGAAAAACTGTTTTTT
CDR3aa: CASRLGQRANEKLFF

v_gene: TRBV18
abundance: -
d_gene: -
j_gene: TRBJ2-5
CDR3nt: TGTGCCAGCTCACCAATCAACAGCCAAAAAGAGACCCAGTACTTC
CDR3aa: CASSPINSQKETQYF

v_gene: TRBV5-1
abundance: once
d_gene: -
j_gene: TRBJ2-3
CDR3nt: TGCGCCAGCAGCGGCCGGGCGGGGGCCACAGATACGCAGTATTTT
CDR3aa: CASSGRAGATDTQYF

v_gene: TRBV11-3
abundance: once
d_gene: TRBD1
j_gene: TRBJ2-1
CDR3nt: TGTGCCAGCAGCTTTCGGACAGGCTCCTACAATGAGCAGTTCTTC
CDR3aa: CASSFRTGSYNEQFF

v_gene: TRBV14
abundance: -
d_gene: -
j_gene: TRBJ1-1
CDR3nt: TGTGCCAGCAGCCTCTTTAATGAAGCTTTCTTT
CDR3aa: CASSLFNEAFF

v_gene: TRBV9
abundance: -
d_gene: -
j_gene: TRBJ2-7
CDR3nt: TGTGCCAGCAGCCCCCAGAGCCAGGGCTACGAGCAGTACTTC
CDR3aa: CASSPQSQGYEQYF

v_gene: TRBV29-1
abundance: -
d_gene: -
j_gene: TRBJ2-1
CDR3nt: TGCAGCGCCGGGGACTACAATGAGCAGTTCTTC
CDR3aa: CSAGDYNEQFF

v_gene: TRBV5-1
abundance: once
d_gene: -
j_gene: TRBJ1-4
CDR3nt: TGCGCCAGCAGCTTTGGCAGAACTAATGAAAAACTGTTTTTT
CDR3aa: CASSFGRTNEKLFF

v_gene: TRBV6-1
abundance: -
d_gene: TRBD2
j_gene: TRBJ2-7
CDR3nt: TGTGCCAGCAGTGACACTAGCGGGGGTTACTCCTACGAGCAGTACTTC
CDR3aa: CASSDTSGGYSYEQYF

v_gene: TRBV7-9
abundance: -
d_gene: TRBD1
j_gene: TRBJ1-1
CDR3nt: TGTGCCAGCAGCCACCTGACAGGGGATCGGACTGAAGCTTTCTTT
CDR3aa: CASSHLTGDRTEAFF

v_gene: TRBV10-3
abundance: -
d_gene: -
j_gene: TRBJ2-1
CDR3nt: TGTGCCATCAGTGAGTCTGACGGGGGCTACAATGAGCAGTTCTTC
CDR3aa: CAISESDGGYNEQFF

v_gene: TRBV6-1
abundance: -
d_gene: -
j_gene: TRBJ1-5
CDR3nt: TGTGCCAGCAGTGAAATTCTCAATCAGCCCCAGCATTTT
CDR3aa: CASSEILNQPQHF

v_gene: TRBV3-1/TRBV3-2
abundance: -
d_gene: TRBD2
j_gene: TRBJ2-1
CDR3nt: TGTGCCAGCGATCCAGGGACTAGCGGGGAACTGTCCTACAATGAGCAGTTCTTC
CDR3aa: CASDPGTSGELSYNEQFF

v_gene: TRBV5-6
abundance: -
d_gene: -
j_gene: TRBJ2-7
CDR3nt: TGTGCCAGCAGCCCCGAAGGGGACATGGGCCTCTACGAGCAGTACTTC
CDR3aa: CASSPEGDMGLYEQYF

v_gene: TRBV2
abundance: -
d_gene: -
j_gene: TRBJ2-6
CDR3nt: TGTGCCAGCAGTGACTCCGGAGGAGCATTTACTGGGGCCAACGTCCTGACTTTC
CDR3aa: CASSDSGGAFTGANVLTF

v_gene: TRBV29-1
abundance: -
d_gene: TRBD1
j_gene: TRBJ1-2
CDR3nt: TGCAGCGTTGAAAGCAGGGGGCCTAACTATGGCTACACCTTC
CDR3aa: CSVESRGPNYGYTF

v_gene: TRBV4-2
abundance: -
d_gene: TRBD2
j_gene: TRBJ2-2
CDR3nt: TGTGCCAGCAGCCCTACCGCCGGACTAGCGGCCAACACCGGGGAGCTGTTTTTT
CDR3aa: CASSPTAGLAANTGELFF

v_gene: TRBV5-1
abundance: -
d_gene: TRBD2
j_gene: TRBJ2-5
CDR3nt: TGCGCCAGCAGCTACGCCCCGGGGGGGGAGACCCAGTACTTC
CDR3aa: CASSYAPGGETQYF

v_gene: TRBV27
abundance: -
d_gene: -
j_gene: TRBJ1-5
CDR3nt: TGTGCCAGCAGCCCGTCGAGCAATCAGCCCCAGCATTTT
CDR3aa: CASSPSSNQPQHF

v_gene: TRBV7-6
abundance: once
d_gene: TRBD1
j_gene: TRBJ2-2
CDR3nt: TGTGCCAGCAGCCGAAGGGGGCGGTCCGTGGACACCGGGGAGCTGTTTTTT
CDR3aa: CASSRRGRSVDTGELFF

v_gene: TRBV6-2/TRBV6-3
abundance: -
d_gene: -
j_gene: TRBJ1-1
CDR3nt: TGTGCCAGCAGTATCTTACGGGGGTTCGACACTGAAGCTTTCTTT
CDR3aa: CASSILRGFDTEAFF

v_gene: TRBV2
abundance: -
d_gene: TRBD1
j_gene: TRBJ2-7
CDR3nt: TGTGCCAACGCGAGGGACAGGGGAAACCACGAGCAGTACTTC
CDR3aa: CANARDRGNHEQYF

v_gene: TRBV30
abundance: -
d_gene: -
j_gene: TRBJ2-6
CDR3nt: TGTGCCTGGAGTGTACAAGGGGCTGGGGCCAACGTCCTGACTTTC
CDR3aa: CAWSVQGAGANVLTF

v_gene: TRBV15
abundance: -
d_gene: TRBD1
j_gene: TRBJ2-7
CDR3nt: TGTGCCACCAGCAGAGATCTGGGCGGCAGGGGGCGACGGAACTACGAGCAGTACTTC
CDR3aa: CATSRDLGGRGRRNYEQYF

v_gene: TRBV6-6
abundance: -
d_gene: -
j_gene: TRBJ1-6
CDR3nt: TGTGCCAGCACCCATGGCCAGGAGGGTAGACCCCTCCACTTT
CDR3aa: CASTHGQEGRPLHF

v_gene: TRBV7-6
abundance: -
d_gene: TRBD1
j_gene: TRBJ1-6
CDR3nt: TGTGCCAGCAGCCTTACCGGGACAGGTTCCAATTCACCCCTCCACTTT
CDR3aa: CASSLTGTGSNSPLHF

v_gene: TRBV18
abundance: -
d_gene: -
j_gene: TRBJ1-2
CDR3nt: TGTGCCAGCTCACCCATAGTCGGGACAAACTATGGCTACACCTTC
CDR3aa: CASSPIVGTNYGYTF

v_gene: TRBV7-2
abundance: -
d_gene: -
j_gene: TRBJ2-1
CDR3nt: TGTGCCAGCAGCTTATCGACAGGGAGGACGAATGAGCAGTTCTTC
CDR3aa: CASSLSTGRTNEQFF

v_gene: TRBV30
abundance: -
d_gene: TRBD1
j_gene: TRBJ2-5
CDR3nt: TGTGCCTGGAATGAGGGGGCGCCGTGGACCCAGTACTTC
CDR3aa: CAWNEGAPWTQYF

v_gene: TRBV6-1
abundance: -
d_gene: TRBD1
j_gene: TRBJ1-1
CDR3nt: TGTGCCAGCAGTGGAGGTATAGGACAGGGGAACACTGAAGCTTTCTTT
CDR3aa: CASSGGIGQGNTEAFF

v_gene: TRBV15
abundance: once
d_gene: -
j_gene: TRBJ1-2
CDR3nt: TGTGCCACCAGCAGTAACCCACAGGGATCAAACTATGGCTACACCTTC
CDR3aa: CATSSNPQGSNYGYTF

v_gene: TRBV4-3
abundance: -
d_gene: -
j_gene: TRBJ1-3
CDR3nt: TGCGCCAGCAGCCAAGTCGTCAGGTCCGAAATAAAAGGAAACACCATATATTTT
CDR3aa: CASSQVVRSEIKGNTIYF

v_gene: TRBV6-1
abundance: once
d_gene: -
j_gene: TRBJ1-2
CDR3nt: TGTGCCAGCAGTGAAGCGCTCGGCGGGAACTATGGCTACACCTTC
CDR3aa: CASSEALGGNYGYTF

v_gene: TRBV6-2/TRBV6-3
abundance: -
d_gene: -
j_gene: TRBJ1-5
CDR3nt: TGTGCCAGCAGTTACCAACTATTTGGACAAGATAATAGCAATCAGCCCCAGCATTTT
CDR3aa: CASSYQLFGQDNSNQPQHF

v_gene: TRBV9
abundance: -
d_gene: -
j_gene: TRBJ1-1
CDR3nt: TGTGCCAGCAGCGTGACCGTTAGCGGAGAAGCTTTCTTT
CDR3aa: CASSVTVSGEAFF

v_gene: TRBV18
abundance: -
d_gene: TRBD1
j_gene: TRBJ1-6
CDR3nt: TGTGCCAGCTCACCCGCAGGGGGGAATGGGAATTCACCCCTCCACTTT
CDR3aa: CASSPAGGNGNSPLHF

v_gene: TRBV5-1
abundance: -
d_gene: TRBD2
j_gene: TRBJ2-2
CDR3nt: TGCGCCAGCAGCGAATCCACCGGGGGGGCTTGGACCGGGGAGCTGTTTTTT
CDR3aa: CASSESTGGAWTGELFF

v_gene: TRBV24-1
abundance: -
d_gene: -
j_gene: TRBJ1-2
CDR3nt: TGTGCCACCATAGCAGACCGGCGCAGTTATGGCTACACCTTC
CDR3aa: CATIADRRSYGYTF